The rows below give T cell receptor beta chains drawn from one sample of a study of identical twins. From the 5' RACE reads, TCRdb called clonotypes with MiXCR, one entry per CDR3 protein. In the table there are around 1.7 million distinct CDR3 sequences, around 33% of which are singletons. Sequencing used cord blood. The receptors were gathered from a newborn girl in good health. Each CDR3 is given with its conserved first and last residue. The order of the fields is clone size, V gene, D gene, J gene, CDR3 DNA, CDR3 protein. A D gene is named only where the DNA matches it firmly. A row's size may be missing; if present it is once, few, many or a size class.

>-|TRBV7-2|TRBD2|TRBJ2-1
TGTGCCAGCAGCTTAGCCCCCATTGGCGGGAGTGATGAGCAGTTCTTC
CASSLAPIGGSDEQFF
>-|TRBV7-9|TRBD1|TRBJ1-1
TGTGCCAGCACCATAATGGGGACAGGGGGGGACACTGAAGCTTTCTTT
CASTIMGTGGDTEAFF
>-|TRBV20-1|TRBD2|TRBJ2-7
TGCAGTGCCCCGAGGGTCGGCGGGAGCTCCTACGAGCAGTACTTC
CSAPRVGGSSYEQYF
>-|TRBV6-1|-|TRBJ1-1
TGTGCCAGCAGTCCTCCCCGCGAAGCTTTCTTT
CASSPPREAFF
>few|TRBV5-1|TRBD2|TRBJ2-1
TGCGCCAGCAGCCGTCAACGGGGGGGCAATGAGCAGTTCTTC
CASSRQRGGNEQFF
>-|TRBV4-1|-|TRBJ1-4
TGCGCCAGCAGCCAAGAACAGGGAATAAATGAAAAACTGTTTTTT
CASSQEQGINEKLFF
>-|TRBV12-3/TRBV12-4|TRBD2|TRBJ2-3
TGTGCCAGCACCGAAGCCCTCCTAGCGGGGGGCCCCACAGATACGCAGTATTTT
CASTEALLAGGPTDTQYF
>-|TRBV4-2|-|TRBJ2-7
TGTGCCAGCAGCCAAGAGGAAGGGGGTGGGACCTACGAGCAGTACTTC
CASSQEEGGGTYEQYF
>few|TRBV20-1|-|TRBJ2-2
TGCAGTGCTACCCGCCCCCTAGAAGGGGAGCTGTTTTTT
CSATRPLEGELFF
>many|TRBV4-2|-|TRBJ2-4
TGTGCCAGCAGCCAAGATGTCGGGCTTTTGGGCAAAAACATTCAGTACTTC
CASSQDVGLLGKNIQYF
>many|TRBV10-3|TRBD2|TRBJ2-3
TGTGCCATCAGTGGGACTAGCGGCACAGATACGCAGTATTTT
CAISGTSGTDTQYF
>few|TRBV6-6|-|TRBJ1-1
TGTGCCAGCAGTTCCAGGGAACACACTGAAGCTTTCTTT
CASSSREHTEAFF
>-|TRBV6-6|-|TRBJ1-2
TGTGCCAGCAGTAGGAGTGAAGATGGCTACACCTTC
CASSRSEDGYTF
>-|TRBV6-5|TRBD2|TRBJ2-1
TGTGCCAGCAGTTACAGTATAGCGGGAGGGCGTGAGCAGTTCTTC
CASSYSIAGGREQFF
>-|TRBV20-1|-|TRBJ2-5
TGCAGTGCCCAACCCCAGGGGACCCAGTACTTC
CSAQPQGTQYF
>-|TRBV27|-|TRBJ1-2
TGTGCCAGCAGTTTACGGGATGGTGGGTATGGCTACACCTTC
CASSLRDGGYGYTF
>-|TRBV20-1|TRBD2|TRBJ2-3
TGCAGTGCTAGAAGGACTAGCCCAGATACGCAGTATTTT
CSARRTSPDTQYF
>-|TRBV5-6|-|TRBJ2-5
TGTGCCAACAGCTTGGTTATTAGCAGGGCTGAGACCCAGTACTTC
CANSLVISRAETQYF
>few|TRBV5-1|-|TRBJ1-2
TGCGCCAGCAGGACCCAGTCTGATGGCTACACCTTC
CASRTQSDGYTF
>-|TRBV25-1|-|TRBJ1-1
TGTGCCAGCAGTGTTCAAACAGGGCGGAAGAACACTGAAGCTTTCTTT
CASSVQTGRKNTEAFF
>few|TRBV25-1|TRBD2|TRBJ2-5
TGTGCCAGCAGTTACCAGGGGGCTACTAGCGGGGAAAACAATGAGCAGTACTTC
CASSYQGATSGENNEQYF
>-|TRBV20-1|-|TRBJ2-3
TGCAGTGCTGACAACCCCTTCGGGGGCCTCACAGATACGCAGTATTTT
CSADNPFGGLTDTQYF
>few|TRBV27|TRBD1|TRBJ1-5
TGTGCCAGCAGTTTAGACAGGGGGCAGCAGCCCCAGCATTTT
CASSLDRGQQPQHF
>-|TRBV2|-|TRBJ1-5
TGTGCCAGCAGTGACAGGCGGGGGGGCAATCAGCCCCAGCATTTT
CASSDRRGGNQPQHF
>-|TRBV20-1|TRBD1|TRBJ2-7
TGCAGTGCTACCGGGGACAGCTCCTACGAGCAGTACTTC
CSATGDSSYEQYF
>-|TRBV12-3/TRBV12-4|-|TRBJ2-5
TGTGCCAGCAGTTCGAGACTACCCCCACATGAGGAGCAGTACTTC
CASSSRLPPHEEQYF
>few|TRBV7-2|TRBD2|TRBJ2-7
TGTGCCAGCAGCCCCGAGAGCGGGGTTCCCTACGAGCAGTACTTC
CASSPESGVPYEQYF
>few|TRBV10-2|-|TRBJ1-1
TGCGCCAGCAGTGAGACAGGGCATGGGACTTTCTTT
CASSETGHGTFF
>few|TRBV4-2|-|TRBJ2-1
TGTGCCAGCAGCCAAGGCCCGAGGAACAATGAGCAGTTCTTC
CASSQGPRNNEQFF
>few|TRBV5-4|-|TRBJ2-1
TGTGCCAGCAGCTCTCCAGGGGTTGAGCAGTTCTTC
CASSSPGVEQFF
>few|TRBV7-8|-|TRBJ2-1
TGTGCCAGCAGCTTAGGTTTGGGGGGCGATGAGCAGTTCTTC
CASSLGLGGDEQFF
>-|TRBV24-1|-|TRBJ2-3
TGTGCCACCAGTGATCCCGACAGGGAGCGGGGCAGAGATACGCAGTATTTT
CATSDPDRERGRDTQYF
>many|TRBV20-1|TRBD1|TRBJ2-1
TGCAGTGCCAGATCAGGGGGAGTGAATGAGCAGTTCTTC
CSARSGGVNEQFF
>few|TRBV29-1|TRBD2|TRBJ2-5
TGCAGCGTTGATACCGGGACTAGCGGGGGCCCGTACCAAGAGACCCAGTACTTC
CSVDTGTSGGPYQETQYF
>-|TRBV4-2|-|TRBJ2-2
TGTGCCAGCAGCCAAGATCTGATAATAGCGGCTTCGGGGACCGGGGAGCTGTTTTTT
CASSQDLIIAASGTGELFF
>few|TRBV5-1|-|TRBJ2-5
TGCGCCAGCAGCTTGGCCAGGGCGGGGGCCCAAGAGACCCAGTACTTC
CASSLARAGAQETQYF
>few|TRBV5-1|-|TRBJ2-4
TGCGCCAGCAGCGCCCCGTCGAGGGGCATTCAGTACTTC
CASSAPSRGIQYF
>few|TRBV5-1|-|TRBJ2-3
TGCGCCAGCAGCTTGGGGGTGACCCTCACAGATACGCAGTATTTT
CASSLGVTLTDTQYF
>-|TRBV9|-|TRBJ1-3
TGTGCCAGCAGCGACGGGCTCTCTGGAAACACCATATATTTT
CASSDGLSGNTIYF
>few|TRBV15|-|TRBJ2-1
TGTGCCACCAGGATAATGGTACACAATGAGCAGTTCTTC
CATRIMVHNEQFF
>-|TRBV10-3|-|TRBJ2-5
TGTGCCATCAGTGACCCTAGCTGGCGGGAGACCCAGTACTTC
CAISDPSWRETQYF
>few|TRBV6-6|TRBD1|TRBJ1-5
TGTGCCAGCAGTTACTCGGACAGGGTTGATCAGCCCCAGCATTTT
CASSYSDRVDQPQHF
>-|TRBV27|TRBD2|TRBJ2-7
TGTGCCAGCAGTCAAAACCCAGGACTAGCGGGAGTTTACGAGCAGTACTTC
CASSQNPGLAGVYEQYF
>-|TRBV12-3/TRBV12-4|TRBD1|TRBJ1-6
TGTGCCAGCAGTTTTAGGCCCCCCTTACAGGGGAGATCCTATAATTCACCCCTCCACTTT
CASSFRPPLQGRSYNSPLHF
>many|TRBV27|-|TRBJ2-3
TGTGCCAGCAGTTTATCGTCCCCAGATACGCAGTATTTT
CASSLSSPDTQYF
>-|TRBV9|TRBD1|TRBJ1-6
TGTGCCAGCAGCGCGGACAGGAGGCTCTATAATTCACCCCTCCACTTT
CASSADRRLYNSPLHF
>few|TRBV2|-|TRBJ2-5
TGTGCCAGCAGTGAAACAGCGGCGGAGACCCAGTACTTC
CASSETAAETQYF
>few|TRBV11-2|-|TRBJ2-2
TGTGCCAGCAGCCCCCGACAGTACACCGGGGAGCTGTTTTTT
CASSPRQYTGELFF
>-|TRBV30|TRBD1|TRBJ1-5
TGTGCCTGGAATGAGGGGGCGAGCAATCAGCCCCAGCATTTT
CAWNEGASNQPQHF
>few|TRBV20-1|TRBD2|TRBJ2-5
TGCAGTGCTAGAGATAGGAGCGGGAGGGCCATTCAAGAGACCCAGTACTTC
CSARDRSGRAIQETQYF
>-|TRBV6-6|-|TRBJ1-1
TGTGCCAGCAGTTCGGGGGCCCGGAACACTGAAGCTTTCTTT
CASSSGARNTEAFF
>-|TRBV12-3/TRBV12-4|-|TRBJ1-2
TGTGCCAGCAGTTTCCGATATAACACAAAGGAGGATAATGGCTACACCTTC
CASSFRYNTKEDNGYTF